This TCR beta chain was captured in a study of cytotoxic CD8 clonotypes in ibrutinib-treated CLL. Produced via immunoSEQ multiplex PCR; TCRdb's table is partial and in-frame only. Of around 52,000 clones listed, 55% to 70% are singletons. This CDR3 has 14 amino acids. V was shortened by 5 bases and J by 6 bases, with 15 bases between the two germline ends. CDR1 and CDR2 from the germline V gene are SGHNT and YYREEE (reference sequence). The TCR beta libraries used about 2.2 micrograms of genomic DNA that came from cryopreserved PBMCs. Findings of the study overall: An increase in clonality occurred at ibrutinib response, followed by a return toward baseline at progression.

Of note for this clone: Its target is not known.

The sequence was obtained from a human donor with chronic lymphocytic leukemia. This specimen consisted of PBMCs, obtained after 24 months of ibrutinib treatment. V is TRBV5-4 and J is TRBJ2-1, with D perhaps assigned TRBD1 or TRBD2 (5 bases each). As DNA, the CDR3 is TGTGCCAGCAGATCACACATGGGGACCAATGAGCAGTTCTTC. Translated: CASRSHMGTNEQFF.